The 20 T cell receptor beta chains presented below share a single source sample, sequenced in a study of CD4 and CD8 cells across lung adenocarcinoma regions. Via MiXCR, TCRdb re-called the PCR reads, giving one row per CDR3 protein. The sample includes fewer than 30,000 distinct CDR3 sequences, 45% to 50% of them seen just once. Sequencing was performed on CD8+ T cells from the center of a lung tumor. These receptor sequences come from a male donor with lung adenocarcinoma. The CD4 and CD8 labels of this study may be unreliable.

Points on this clonotype: The germline gene is not matched at one end of the junction; a read error may be the cause. CDR3 loop: CASGLAGGTGTQTF. The CDR3 region has the DNA TGTGCCAGCGGACTAGCGGGAGGGACGGGGACCCAGACTTTC. The chain combines TRBV25-1 with TRBJ2-5, with 15 bases that match TRBD2. Germline CDR1 is MGHDK and CDR2 is SYGVNS. The CDR3 is made up of 14 amino acids.

The chain recombines TRBV4-1 with TRBJ2-1; no definite D call. The CDR3 contains 13 residues. Trimming removed 0 bases from V and 10 bases from J, with 10 bases in between. Germline V gene sequence: CDR1 MGHRA, CDR2 YSYEKL. For the CDR3, the DNA is TGCGCCAGCAGCCAAGATCACGGCAGGGAGCAGTTCTTC. This sequence encodes CASSQDHGREQFF.

This clonotype was found many times. The CDR3 reads CASSAGTSRIGYNEQFF. The DNA of the CDR3 is TGCGCCAGCAGTGCAGGGACTAGTAGAATCGGTTACAATGAGCAGTTCTTC. The chain carries TRBV10-1 and TRBJ2-1; 8 bases map to TRBD2. Germline V gene sequence: CDR1 WNHNN, CDR2 SYGVQD (reference sequence). Trimming at V came to 4 bases and at J to 4 bases, leaving 12 bases not matched to a gene. The length of the CDR3 is 17 residues.

This clonotype was counted between two and nine times. CDR3 nucleotide sequence: TGTGCCAGCAGTTATCAGCTAGCGGGATTTACCGGGGAGCTGTTTTTT. Its translation: CASSYQLAGFTGELFF. The chain carries TRBV6-5 and TRBJ2-2; the match to TRBD2 covers 9 bases. J gave up 5 bases and V 3 bases, and 7 bases lay outside the gene matches. The germline CDR1 and CDR2 sequences are MNHEY and SVGAGI. The CDR3 sequence is 16 residues long.

As to this clonotype: One end of the junction fails to match germline, which may point to a read error. J is TRBJ2-5 and V is TRBV10-2, with D possibly being TRBD2 (5 bases). The CDR3 covers 14 residues. The germline CDR1 and CDR2 sequences are WSHSY and SAAADI. The chain's CDR3 is CAGSGRGRKETQYF. For the CDR3, the DNA is TGCGCGGGCAGTGGGAGAGGGCGCAAAGAGACGCAGTACTTT.

As regards this clonotype: Germline and junction disagree at one end, which may indicate a read error. This chain connects TRBV6-1 to TRBJ2-3; D may match TRBD1 or TRBD2 (6 bases each). CDR1 is MNHNS and CDR2 is SASEGT in the germline V gene. The CDR3 has 16 amino acids. This chain's CDR3 is CASRDEGGGDPDTQYF. The CDR3 DNA reads TGTGCCAGCAGGGATGAAGGGGGAGGCGACCCAGATACCCAGTACTTT.

In the case of this clonotype: One end of the junction does not line up with germline, which may come from a read error. The chain carries TRBV6-1 and TRBJ2-3; the match to TRBD2 covers 12 bases. Germline CDR1 and CDR2: MNHNS and SASEGT. The CDR3 has 17 residues. The CDR3 loop reads CASSKGLAGCGTETQYF. The CDR3 DNA is TGTGCCAGCAGTAAGGGACTAGCGGGTTGTGGCACAGAGACGCAGTATTTT.

For this clonotype: The junction does not match germline at one end; this may be a read error. The J gene is TRBJ2-3, the V gene TRBV27, with unresolved D. CDR3 size: 15 residues. CDR1 is MNHEY and CDR2 is SMNVEV in the germline V gene (reference sequence). CDR3 bases: TGTGCCAGCACCTTAGGCGGAAGTAGCCCAGATACGCAGTATTTC. Translation: CASTLGGSSPDTQYF.

The genes are TRBV6-1 and TRBJ2-3; D is perhaps TRBD2 (6 bases). With 0 bases removed from V and 2 bases from J, the gap between germline ends came to 6 bases. Germline loops: CDR1 MNHNS, CDR2 SASEGT. There are 14 residues in the CDR3. The CDR3 region is CASSEARDTDTQYF. The DNA of the CDR3 is TGTGCCAGCAGTGAAGCGCGGGACACAGATACGCAGTATTTT.

This clonotype has only a few counts. The chain links TRBV6-1 to TRBJ2-1; 10 bases align to TRBD2. Germline trimming cut 8 bases from V and 10 bases from J; bases unmatched to any gene: 11. CDR1 MNHNS and CDR2 SASEGT come from the germline V gene. This CDR3 is built from 14 residues. In DNA, the CDR3 is TGTGCCAGCCTCGCCGGGACTAGCGTTGGGGAGCAGTTCTTC. Its protein is CASLAGTSVGEQFF.

This clonotype was seen many times. The chain couples TRBV27 to TRBJ2-5; D is possibly TRBD2 (6 bases). Germline CDR1 is MNHEY and CDR2 is SMNVEV (reference sequence). The ends were cut back, 7 bases at V and 5 bases at J, with 8 bases in the middle. The CDR3 consists of 11 residues. CDR3 region: CASIRGETQYF. For the CDR3, the DNA is TGTGCCAGCATTCGGGGGGAGACCCAGTACTTC.

This clonotype was counted a few times. The gene calls are TRBV10-1 and TRBJ2-1; 7 bases line up with TRBD1. TRBJ2-7 matches the DNA end more closely, so the J call is doubtful. The CDR3 length is 13 residues. Per the germline V gene, CDR1 is WNHNN and CDR2 is SYGVQD (reference sequence). This CDR3 reads CASSAGTAYEQYF. The CDR3 DNA sequence: TGCGCCAGCAGTGCCGGGACAGCCTACGAGCAGTACTTC.

The V gene is TRBV14, the J gene TRBJ2-5; D gene unclear. TRBJ2-7 explains the end of the DNA better; the J call may be wrong. The CDR3 spans 13 residues. The germline V gene has CDR1 SGHDN and CDR2 FVKESK. CDR3 DNA: TGTGCCAGCAGCCAAGGAAACAGTTACGAGCAGTACTTC. Translating gives CASSQGNSYEQYF.

As for this clonotype: At one end, the junction sequence differs from germline, possibly due to a read error. This rearrangement joins TRBV6-1 to TRBJ2-3, with TRBD1 as a possible D gene (6 bases). CDR3 length: 13 amino acids. CDR1 and CDR2 from the germline V gene are MNHNS and SASEGT. CDR3 bases: TGTGCCAGCGGGGGCAGTAACCAAGAGACGCAGTATTTC. It translates to CASGGSNQETQYF.

About this clonotype itself: One end of the junction is discordant with germline, which a read error may explain. The V and J genes are TRBV11-2 and TRBJ2-5, with TRBD1 matching over 8 bases. CDR1 SGHAT and CDR2 FQNNGV come from the germline V gene. The length of the CDR3 is 16 residues. In DNA, the CDR3 is TGTGCCTGCAGCGGTGCAGGGGGCCGGGTCCAAGAGACCCAGTACTTC. Translated: CACSGAGGRVQETQYF.

About this clonotype: With a much larger clone just one base away, this may be a read error. The chain recombines TRBV27 with TRBJ2-5; the D gene could be TRBD1 or TRBD2 (5 bases each). The germline CDR1 and CDR2 sequences are MNHEY and SMNVEV (reference sequence). This CDR3 spans 15 amino acids. This CDR3 reads CASSLRWGITETRYF. Here the CDR3 DNA reads TGTGCCAGCAGTTTAAGGTGGGGGATTACGGAGACCCGGTACTTC.

The chain has TRBV27 and TRBJ2-1, with 9 bases that match TRBD1. Trimming at V came to 4 bases and at J to 1 base, leaving 2 bases not matched to a gene. The V gene's germline CDR1 is MNHEY and CDR2 SMNVEV (reference sequence). The CDR3 has 15 amino acids. CDR3 DNA: TGTGCCAGCAGTTGGGGACAGGGTTCCTACAATGAGCAGTTCTTC. It codes for CASSWGQGSYNEQFF.

This sequence joins TRBV3-1 and TRBJ2-3; D is unclear. Germline V gene sequence: CDR1 LGHDT, CDR2 YNNKEL (reference sequence). The V end lost 3 bases, the J end lost 3 bases, and 1 base lay between the germline ends. The CDR3 covers 11 residues. The CDR3 nucleotides read TGTGCCAGCAGCCATACAGATACGCAGTATTTT. Protein sequence: CASSHTDTQYF.

The chain uses TRBV6-1 and TRBJ2-1; a possible D gene is TRBD2 (6 bases). With the DNA end fitting TRBJ2-7 better, the J assignment may be wrong. The CDR3 is 14 amino acids. CDR1 and CDR2 (germline): MNHNS, SASEGT. The CDR3 sequence: CASKVGGAEEEQYF. CDR3 DNA sequence: TGTGCCAGCAAGGTAGGAGGGGCAGAGGAGGAGCAGTACTTC.

Relative to its sample, this clonotype is medium-sized. The chain combines TRBV6-1 with TRBJ2-1; tentatively, D is TRBD1 (6 bases). V was trimmed by 0 bases and J by 9 bases, leaving 12 bases between them. This CDR3 has 14 residues. CDR1 is MNHNS and CDR2 is SASEGT in the germline V gene. The CDR3 spells CASSEATGIGEQFF. In nucleotides, the CDR3 is TGTGCCAGCAGTGAAGCTACAGGGATCGGTGAGCAGTTCTTC.